The rows below give T cell receptor beta chains drawn from one sample of a study of shared clonotypes between healthy human individuals. Repertoires were generated with immunoSEQ multiplex PCR, while TCRdb's copy carries only in-frame clones and drops some. The table includes about 380,000 clones, around 96% detected once. Sequenced input: memory CD8+ T cells sorted from blood. These receptors came from a man aged 25-45 years in good health. The CDR3 runs from the conserved cysteine through the conserved F or W. D genes are given only for firm matches. Some rows have no size entry. The others give once, few or many, or a class for an expanded clone.

clone size	V gene	D gene	J gene	CDR3 DNA	CDR3 protein
once	TRBV6-5	-	TRBJ2-7	TGTGCCAGCAGTTACTCCTCCGGGGGCGAGCAGTACTTC	CASSYSSGGEQYF
-	TRBV9	TRBD1	TRBJ1-1	TGTGCCAGCAGCGTAGGGACAGGGATGAACACTGAAGCTTTCTTT	CASSVGTGMNTEAFF
-	TRBV29-1	-	TRBJ2-7	TGCAGCGTTCTCAATCCCCTAAGCTCCTACGAGCAGTACTTC	CSVLNPLSSYEQYF
-	TRBV5-1	TRBD1	TRBJ1-3	TGCGCCAGCAGCCCGGGACAGGGGGGAAACACCATATATTTT	CASSPGQGGNTIYF
-	TRBV12-1	-	TRBJ2-7	TGTGCCAGCAGCTTTCGAGAGGACTCCTACGAGCAGTACTTC	CASSFREDSYEQYF
-	TRBV5-1	TRBD2	TRBJ2-3	TGCGCCAGCAGCCTCCGGACTAGCGGGAGCAGCGTGACAGATACGCAGTATTTT	CASSLRTSGSSVTDTQYF
-	TRBV18	TRBD2	TRBJ2-7	TGTGCCAGCTCACCCTCCCGACTAGCGGGAGTCGGGCAGTACTTC	CASSPSRLAGVGQYF
-	TRBV7-8	TRBD1	TRBJ1-1	TGTGCCAGCAGCCTGAGACAGGGATTGAACACTGAAGCTTTCTTT	CASSLRQGLNTEAFF
-	TRBV20-1	TRBD1	TRBJ1-1	TGCAACGGACAGGGGTACACTGAAGCTTTCTTT	CNGQGYTEAFF
-	TRBV7-3	TRBD1	TRBJ2-3	TGTGCCAGCAGCTGGACAGGGGGCACAGATACGCAGTATTTT	CASSWTGGTDTQYF
-	TRBV30	-	TRBJ1-3	TGTGCCTGGAGCGTCTATACTGGAAACACCATATATTTT	CAWSVYTGNTIYF
-	TRBV10-3	-	TRBJ1-3	TGTGCCATCAGTGAGTCCCGGCAGGGTGGAAACACCATATATTTT	CAISESRQGGNTIYF
-	TRBV9	TRBD1	TRBJ2-1	TGTGCCAGCAGCGTACAGGACAGGGCCTACAATGAGCAGTTCTTC	CASSVQDRAYNEQFF
-	TRBV6-1	-	TRBJ1-1	TGTGCCAGCAGTGAAGCGGGGGCCAGCACTGAAGCTTTCTTT	CASSEAGASTEAFF
-	TRBV11-2	-	TRBJ2-3	TGTGCCAGCAGCTTACAGTCTCATACGAGTATTTTT	CASSLQSHTSIF
once	TRBV7-8	-	TRBJ1-2	TGTGCCAGCAGCCAAACAAACGGCTATGGCTACACCTTC	CASSQTNGYGYTF
-	TRBV4-1	-	TRBJ1-2	TGCGCCAGCAGCCTCGGACCGAGAGCTAACTATGGCTACACCTTC	CASSLGPRANYGYTF
-	TRBV28	TRBD1	TRBJ2-3	TGTGCCAGCAGTGTACAGGGGCGCGGCCCAGATACGCAGTATTTT	CASSVQGRGPDTQYF
-	TRBV5-8	-	TRBJ2-7	TGTGCCAGCAGTCCCGGACAGACCTTAAGCGAGCAGTACTTC	CASSPGQTLSEQYF
-	TRBV28	TRBD1	TRBJ2-6	TGTGCCAGCAGTCTCGGGACAGGGGGGGACTCTGGGGCCAACGTCCTGACTTTC	CASSLGTGGDSGANVLTF
-	TRBV18	-	TRBJ1-3	TGTGCCAGCTCACCAGGGCTCTCTGGAAACACCATATATTTT	CASSPGLSGNTIYF
-	TRBV19	TRBD1	TRBJ1-1	TGTGCCAGTAGTAGGTCGACAGGGGGCGGGAACACTGAAGCTTTCTTT	CASSRSTGGGNTEAFF
-	TRBV10-3	-	TRBJ2-3	TGTGCCATCAGTGAGTCGACCACGGTGGGCACAGATACGCAGTATTTT	CAISESTTVGTDTQYF
-	TRBV5-4	-	TRBJ1-2	TGTGCCAGCAGTAAGGACGGGAACTATGGCTACACCTTC	CASSKDGNYGYTF
-	TRBV5-1	-	TRBJ1-3	TGCGCCAGCAGCTTGGACGGAAACACCATATATTTT	CASSLDGNTIYF
-	TRBV15	-	TRBJ1-2	TGTGCCACCAGCAGAGGACGACAAGGGGTGAGCTATGGCTACACCTTC	CATSRGRQGVSYGYTF
-	TRBV19	TRBD1	TRBJ2-7	TGTGCCAGTAGTGGACAGGACTCCTACGAGCAGTACTTC	CASSGQDSYEQYF
few	TRBV20-1	-	TRBJ1-1	TGCAGTGGGGTTGGCACTGAAGCTTTCTTT	CSGVGTEAFF
-	TRBV7-9	-	TRBJ2-1	TGTGCCAGCAGCCTATCTTTTGGGGATGGGCAGTTCTTC	CASSLSFGDGQFF
-	TRBV5-1	TRBD2	TRBJ2-3	TGCGCCAGCAGTTCTAGCGGGAGCACAGATACGCAGTATTTT	CASSSSGSTDTQYF
-	TRBV7-3	TRBD1	TRBJ2-7	TGTGCCAGCAGCTTCCCAGGGGGCTCCTACGAGCAGTACTTC	CASSFPGGSYEQYF
-	TRBV28	-	TRBJ1-5	TGTGCCAGCAGTCCTGTTTATCAGCCCCAGCATTTT	CASSPVYQPQHF
-	TRBV10-3	-	TRBJ2-3	TGTGCCATCAGAGGAGGTCCAGGGGCCGGACTAGAAACAGATACGCAGTATTTT	CAIRGGPGAGLETDTQYF
-	TRBV20-1	-	TRBJ2-5	TGCAGCGAGCGGGCGGGGGAGACCCAGTACTTC	CSERAGETQYF
few	TRBV18	TRBD1	TRBJ1-1	TGTGCCAGCTCACCAGGGACAGGATCCACTGAAGCTTTCTTT	CASSPGTGSTEAFF
-	TRBV5-1	TRBD1	TRBJ2-1	TGCGCCAGCAGCACTCGGACAGGGGACAATGAGCAGTTCTTC	CASSTRTGDNEQFF
-	TRBV9	-	TRBJ2-5	TGTGCCAGCAGCGTAGGCGTGGTTGTGGCCGAGACCCAGTACTTC	CASSVGVVVAETQYF
-	TRBV4-1	-	TRBJ2-5	TGCGCCAGCAGCCAAGATCCTCCAGAGACCCAGTACTTC	CASSQDPPETQYF
-	TRBV28	TRBD1	TRBJ1-1	TGTGCCAGCAGTGCCGGGACAGGGGGCACTGAAGCTTTCTTT	CASSAGTGGTEAFF
-	TRBV9	-	TRBJ2-7	TGTGCCAGCAGCGTAGGAAACACCTACGAGCAGTACTTC	CASSVGNTYEQYF
-	TRBV5-1	-	TRBJ1-4	TGCGCCAGCAGCTTGGTTCAGGGGTTTCGTGAAAAACTGTTTTTT	CASSLVQGFREKLFF
-	TRBV27	TRBD2	TRBJ2-1	TGTGCCAGCAGTTCTTTTCTAGCGGCCCTCAATGAGCAGTTCTTC	CASSSFLAALNEQFF
-	TRBV5-4	-	TRBJ2-5	TGTGCCAGCAGCTTTCAGGGAGTGCGGGGAGAGACCCAGTACTTC	CASSFQGVRGETQYF
-	TRBV20-1	-	TRBJ1-2	TGCAGTGCTAAGGAAGACTATGGCTACACCTTC	CSAKEDYGYTF
-	TRBV5-1	-	TRBJ2-3	TGCGCCAGCAGCTCTCAGGGACGCGCAGATACGCAGTATTTT	CASSSQGRADTQYF
-	TRBV13	TRBD2	TRBJ2-3	TGTGCCAGCAGCTCGTCCGGGACTAGCGCCACAGATACGCAGTATTTT	CASSSSGTSATDTQYF
-	TRBV7-2	-	TRBJ2-5	TGTGCCAGCAGCCCAAGAGGGGGAGAGACCCAGTACTTC	CASSPRGGETQYF
-	TRBV28	TRBD1	TRBJ2-5	TGTGCCAGTCACGGGACAGGACCATCTAGGACCCAGTACTTC	CASHGTGPSRTQYF
-	TRBV20-1	-	TRBJ2-5	TGCAGTGCTCCTCAAGAGACCCAGTACTTC	CSAPQETQYF
-	TRBV14	TRBD2	TRBJ2-3	TGTGCCAGCAGCCTACTAGCGGGAGTTGAAGATACGCAGTATTTT	CASSLLAGVEDTQYF
-	TRBV30	-	TRBJ1-1	TGTGCCTGGAGTAAAACAGGGATGAAGACTGAAGCTTTCTTT	CAWSKTGMKTEAFF
-	TRBV19	-	TRBJ2-6	TGTGCCAGTAGTATTTCCCCATTGGTCTCTGGGGCCAACGTCCTGACTTTC	CASSISPLVSGANVLTF
-	TRBV9	-	TRBJ2-5	TGTGCCAGCAGCGACCAAGGGAAGACCCAGTACTTC	CASSDQGKTQYF